The T cell receptor beta chain under discussion was sequenced for a study of regulatory T cells in long-lasting Graves disease. Study outcomes and limitations: Gene preferences differed: TRBV28, TRBJ1-2, TRBJ2-5 in persistent cases.

The CDR3 runs 15 residues. Trimming took off 2 bases at V and 1 base at J, with 10 bases between the two ends. Germline V gene sequence: CDR1 LNHNV, CDR2 YYDKDF (reference sequence). Building the TCR beta libraries relied on iRepertoire HTBI primers, and CDR3 regions underwent Arm-PCR. MiXCR, applied by TCRdb to the multiplex PCR reads, yields one record per CDR3 protein. The sample includes hundreds of thousands of distinct CDR3 sequences, 15% to 20% seen only once; the top ten take 15% to 20%. This clonotype was recorded at least ten times. What it recognizes is unknown. Time point: newly diagnosed GD, antithyroid drugs for less than 3 months. Scientists built the TCR library using RNA that was extracted from PBMCs. This sample was shared with a second study, whose subject was T cells in Graves' hyperthyroidism and ophthalmopathy. Per that paper: Most thyroid clonotypes expanded above 0.001 were also detected in blood.

Sample: peripheral blood mononuclear cells (PBMCs), taken at new diagnosis, from a patient treated with antithyroid drugs. The chain has TRBV15 and TRBJ2-3; possible D gene TRBD1, 5 bases. This TCR was sampled from a woman in her 30s with Graves disease. The CDR3 loop is CATSRQGHGTDTQYF. The CDR3 DNA follows: TGTGCCACCAGCAGACAGGGTCACGGCACAGATACGCAGTATTTT. Full variable domain (missing parts from reference TRBV15 and TRBJ2-3): DAMVIQNPRYQVTQFGKPVTLSCSQTLNHNVMYWYQQKSSQAPKLLFHYYDKDFNNEADTPDNFQSRRPNTSFCFLDIRSPGLGDTAMYLCATSRQGHGTDTQYFGPGTRLTVL.